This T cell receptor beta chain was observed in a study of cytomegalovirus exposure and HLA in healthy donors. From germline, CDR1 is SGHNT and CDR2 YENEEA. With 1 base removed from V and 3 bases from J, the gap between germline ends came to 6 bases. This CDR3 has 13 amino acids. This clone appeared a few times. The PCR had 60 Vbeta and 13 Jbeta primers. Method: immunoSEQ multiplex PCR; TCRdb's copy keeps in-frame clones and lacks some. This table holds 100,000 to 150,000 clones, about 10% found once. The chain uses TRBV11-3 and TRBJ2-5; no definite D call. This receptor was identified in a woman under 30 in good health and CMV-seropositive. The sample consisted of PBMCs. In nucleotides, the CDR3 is TGTGCCAGCAGCTTAGCTTATAAAGAGACCCAGTACTTC. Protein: CASSLAYKETQYF.